This is a list of T cell receptor beta chains from one sample in a study of blood T cell repertoires in COVID-19. The table came from immunoSEQ multiplex PCR; TCRdb's copy has only in-frame clones and leaves some out. This sample has around 99,000 clones; around four fifths occur once, and the top ten carry 15% to 20%. The specimen was peripheral blood. All receptors derive from a woman aged 55-70 years with acute or convalescent COVID-19. The CDR3 runs from the conserved cysteine through the conserved F or W. A D gene is named only where the DNA matches it firmly. A row's size may be missing; if present it is once, few, many or a size class.

CDR3 DNA: TGCGCCAGCAGCTTGGTAGCGGGGCTAGCGGGAGAGACCCAGTACTTC; CDR3 protein: CASSLVAGLAGETQYF; V gene: TRBV5-1; D gene: TRBD2; J gene: TRBJ2-5; clone size: -
CDR3 DNA: TGCAGCGTTGAAACTAGCGGTGCCTACGAGCAGTACTTC; CDR3 protein: CSVETSGAYEQYF; V gene: TRBV29-1; D gene: TRBD2; J gene: TRBJ2-7; clone size: -
CDR3 DNA: TGTGCCAGCAGTTTTAGAGCGGGGGGCCCCCAGACGCAGTATTTT; CDR3 protein: CASSFRAGGPQTQYF; V gene: TRBV28; D gene: TRBD2; J gene: TRBJ2-3; clone size: once
CDR3 DNA: TGTGCCAGCCGGGACTATTACGAGCAGTACTTC; CDR3 protein: CASRDYYEQYF; V gene: TRBV11-2; D gene: TRBD2; J gene: TRBJ2-7; clone size: once
CDR3 DNA: TGTGCCAGCAGCGTAAGGGGGCAATCACCCCTCCACTTT; CDR3 protein: CASSVRGQSPLHF; V gene: TRBV9; D gene: TRBD1; J gene: TRBJ1-6; clone size: -
CDR3 DNA: TGTGCCAGCAGCTTATTATCTTGGGCGAGCACAGATACGCAGTATTTT; CDR3 protein: CASSLLSWASTDTQYF; V gene: TRBV7-3; D gene: -; J gene: TRBJ2-3; clone size: -
CDR3 DNA: TGTGCCAGCACCCTAATACCTTCAGAAAAACTGTTTTTT; CDR3 protein: CASTLIPSEKLFF; V gene: TRBV7-9; D gene: -; J gene: TRBJ1-4; clone size: -
CDR3 DNA: TGTGCCAGCAGCTTAGTCAGCGGGAGGGCAACGGAGCAGTTCTTC; CDR3 protein: CASSLVSGRATEQFF; V gene: TRBV7-9; D gene: TRBD2; J gene: TRBJ2-1; clone size: -
CDR3 DNA: TGTGCCAGTAGTATAGAGCCCCATAGTCAGCCCCAGCATTTT; CDR3 protein: CASSIEPHSQPQHF; V gene: TRBV19; D gene: -; J gene: TRBJ1-5; clone size: few
CDR3 DNA: TGTGCCAGCAGCTTAGCCTCCGGGACAGGGGTGACTGAAGCTTTCTTT; CDR3 protein: CASSLASGTGVTEAFF; V gene: TRBV7-8; D gene: TRBD1; J gene: TRBJ1-1; clone size: -
CDR3 DNA: TGTGCCAGCAGTACCGACAGTGATGGGGGCTACACCTTC; CDR3 protein: CASSTDSDGGYTF; V gene: TRBV28; D gene: -; J gene: TRBJ1-2; clone size: -
CDR3 DNA: TGTGCCAGCAGCGTAGTTCCAGGGGACTATGGCTACACCTTC; CDR3 protein: CASSVVPGDYGYTF; V gene: TRBV9; D gene: -; J gene: TRBJ1-2; clone size: -
CDR3 DNA: TGTGCCAGCAGCCAAGACCTCAGACTAGCGGCAAATGAGCAGTTCTTC; CDR3 protein: CASSQDLRLAANEQFF; V gene: TRBV3-1/TRBV3-2; D gene: TRBD2; J gene: TRBJ2-1; clone size: once
CDR3 DNA: TGTGCCAGCAGCCAGGACAGGGGCAATCAGCCCCAGCATTTT; CDR3 protein: CASSQDRGNQPQHF; V gene: TRBV4-2; D gene: TRBD1; J gene: TRBJ1-5; clone size: -
CDR3 DNA: TGTGCCAGCAGGGAGGGGGGGAGCTCCTATAATTCACCCCTCCACTTT; CDR3 protein: CASREGGSSYNSPLHF; V gene: TRBV7-8; D gene: -; J gene: TRBJ1-6; clone size: -
CDR3 DNA: TGTGCCAGCTCACCAGGCCCTGATACGCAGTATTTT; CDR3 protein: CASSPGPDTQYF; V gene: TRBV18; D gene: -; J gene: TRBJ2-3; clone size: -
CDR3 DNA: TGTGCCAGCAGCGGACTACGTTCCTCCCCCCAACTTTCCTACGAGCAGTACTTC; CDR3 protein: CASSGLRSSPQLSYEQYF; V gene: TRBV28; D gene: -; J gene: TRBJ2-7; clone size: -
CDR3 DNA: TGCGCCAGCAGCCAAGCCGCTAGCGGGGGAACCTACGAGCAGTACTTC; CDR3 protein: CASSQAASGGTYEQYF; V gene: TRBV4-1; D gene: TRBD2; J gene: TRBJ2-7; clone size: -
CDR3 DNA: TGCGCCAGCAGTGCGGGACTAGCGCTCTCCTACAATGAGCAGTTCTTC; CDR3 protein: CASSAGLALSYNEQFF; V gene: TRBV4-3; D gene: TRBD2; J gene: TRBJ2-1; clone size: -
CDR3 DNA: TGTGCCAGCTCACCAATGCAGGGGGGATCCTACGAGCAGTACTTC; CDR3 protein: CASSPMQGGSYEQYF; V gene: TRBV18; D gene: -; J gene: TRBJ2-7; clone size: -
CDR3 DNA: TGTGCCAGCAGCTTAGGGGTGGGGCAAGGTGGCTACACCTTC; CDR3 protein: CASSLGVGQGGYTF; V gene: TRBV7-8; D gene: -; J gene: TRBJ1-2; clone size: -
CDR3 DNA: TGTGCCAGCAGCTTGGCCGCCTCTATTTACGAGCAGTACTTC; CDR3 protein: CASSLAASIYEQYF; V gene: TRBV5-4; D gene: -; J gene: TRBJ2-7; clone size: -
CDR3 DNA: TGTGCCAGCAGTGAGAGGGATTATGGCTACACCTTC; CDR3 protein: CASSERDYGYTF; V gene: TRBV25-1; D gene: -; J gene: TRBJ1-2; clone size: once
CDR3 DNA: TGTGCCAGTAGCCCCGCAGGGGGAACCCGTAACATTCAGTACTTC; CDR3 protein: CASSPAGGTRNIQYF; V gene: TRBV19; D gene: TRBD1; J gene: TRBJ2-4; clone size: -
CDR3 DNA: TGTGCCAGCAGACCACCCCAGGGATATGGCGGCTACACCTTC; CDR3 protein: CASRPPQGYGGYTF; V gene: TRBV6-5; D gene: -; J gene: TRBJ1-2; clone size: once
CDR3 DNA: TGCAGCGGAAGGAGACAGGGAGTCACTGAAGCTTTCTTT; CDR3 protein: CSGRRQGVTEAFF; V gene: TRBV29-1; D gene: TRBD1; J gene: TRBJ1-1; clone size: -
CDR3 DNA: TGTGCCAGCAGTTCCCGGACACGTTCGGGTTTCTTT; CDR3 protein: CASSSRTRSGFF; V gene: TRBV28; D gene: -; J gene: TRBJ1-1; clone size: -
CDR3 DNA: TGTGCCAGCAGCTACGGACTAGCGGGGGGGTATAGCCTCAATGAGCAGTTCTTC; CDR3 protein: CASSYGLAGGYSLNEQFF; V gene: TRBV3-1/TRBV3-2; D gene: TRBD2; J gene: TRBJ2-1; clone size: once
CDR3 DNA: TGTGCCAGTCACCAAGGGACAGGGTGTCACGGCGAGCAGTACTTC; CDR3 protein: CASHQGTGCHGEQYF; V gene: TRBV7-3; D gene: TRBD1; J gene: TRBJ2-7; clone size: -
CDR3 DNA: TGTGCCAGCATGGGCGGGGGCTCCTACGAGCAGTACTTC; CDR3 protein: CASMGGGSYEQYF; V gene: TRBV27; D gene: TRBD2; J gene: TRBJ2-7; clone size: -
CDR3 DNA: TGTGCCAGCAGTTACCGCGGGACAGGGTTGAATCAGCCCCAGCATTTT; CDR3 protein: CASSYRGTGLNQPQHF; V gene: TRBV27; D gene: TRBD1; J gene: TRBJ1-5; clone size: -
CDR3 DNA: TGTGCCAGCAGCCAAGAGGCTTACACGCAGTATTTT; CDR3 protein: CASSQEAYTQYF; V gene: TRBV14; D gene: -; J gene: TRBJ2-3; clone size: -
CDR3 DNA: TGTGCCAGCAGTGAAGGATTTATCAACGGCGAGCAGTACTTC; CDR3 protein: CASSEGFINGEQYF; V gene: TRBV2; D gene: -; J gene: TRBJ2-7; clone size: -
CDR3 DNA: TGCGCCAGCAGCTTGGAAGGGGGTAGAGAGACCCAGTACTTC; CDR3 protein: CASSLEGGRETQYF; V gene: TRBV5-1; D gene: -; J gene: TRBJ2-5; clone size: -
CDR3 DNA: TGTGCCAGCAGCCCGGCGTGGGCAGGGGGAGGCCAGCCCCAGCATTTT; CDR3 protein: CASSPAWAGGGQPQHF; V gene: TRBV7-2; D gene: TRBD1; J gene: TRBJ1-5; clone size: -
CDR3 DNA: TGTGCCACCAGTGAGGCCCTATTCGGCGGGAAATATGGCTACACCTTC; CDR3 protein: CATSEALFGGKYGYTF; V gene: TRBV24-1; D gene: -; J gene: TRBJ1-2; clone size: -
CDR3 DNA: TGTGCCAGCAGCAAGCCCGGGACTCGATATGGCTACACCTTC; CDR3 protein: CASSKPGTRYGYTF; V gene: TRBV11-2; D gene: -; J gene: TRBJ1-2; clone size: -
CDR3 DNA: TGTGCCAGCAGCAAGACACCGGGGTACACTGAAGCTTTCTTT; CDR3 protein: CASSKTPGYTEAFF; V gene: TRBV7-3; D gene: -; J gene: TRBJ1-1; clone size: once
CDR3 DNA: TGTGCCAGCCTACCTACGACAGGCACGGCCCGCCCTGGAAACACCATATATTTT; CDR3 protein: CASLPTTGTARPGNTIYF; V gene: TRBV28; D gene: -; J gene: TRBJ1-3; clone size: -
CDR3 DNA: TGTGCCAGCAGTTACCTGACAGGGGAGAGAGCTTTCTTT; CDR3 protein: CASSYLTGERAFF; V gene: TRBV6-5; D gene: TRBD1; J gene: TRBJ1-1; clone size: -
CDR3 DNA: TGTGCCAGCAGCGCAGACCAGGGGCAATACGAGCAGTACTTC; CDR3 protein: CASSADQGQYEQYF; V gene: TRBV9; D gene: -; J gene: TRBJ2-7; clone size: -
CDR3 DNA: TGTGCCAGCAGTTACGGCCTGGGACACCATAACACTGAAGCTTTCTTT; CDR3 protein: CASSYGLGHHNTEAFF; V gene: TRBV6-5; D gene: -; J gene: TRBJ1-1; clone size: -
CDR3 DNA: TGCGCCAGCCCCCAAGAGTTGGGGCTAGTCGGGACCCAGTACTTC; CDR3 protein: CASPQELGLVGTQYF; V gene: TRBV5-1; D gene: -; J gene: TRBJ2-5; clone size: -
CDR3 DNA: TGCGCCAGCAGCGTCGACAGCAACTATGGCTACACCTTC; CDR3 protein: CASSVDSNYGYTF; V gene: TRBV5-1; D gene: -; J gene: TRBJ1-2; clone size: -
CDR3 DNA: TGTGCCAGCCCCCGGACTAGCGGGAGTGGCACGCAGTATTTT; CDR3 protein: CASPRTSGSGTQYF; V gene: TRBV18; D gene: TRBD2; J gene: TRBJ2-3; clone size: -
CDR3 DNA: TGTGCCAGCAGTCGGAAGGGGGAGACCCAGTACTTC; CDR3 protein: CASSRKGETQYF; V gene: TRBV2; D gene: -; J gene: TRBJ2-5; clone size: -
CDR3 DNA: TGCAGTGCTAGTACAGGCAATCAGCCCCAGCATTTT; CDR3 protein: CSASTGNQPQHF; V gene: TRBV20-1; D gene: -; J gene: TRBJ1-5; clone size: -
CDR3 DNA: TGTGCCAGCAGTTTACGGGACAGGCAACGGGACTTT; CDR3 protein: CASSLRDRQRDF; V gene: TRBV28; D gene: TRBD1; J gene: TRBJ1-6; clone size: once
CDR3 DNA: TGTGCCAGCAGTAACAGGGGGACCGGCAATCAGCCCCAGCATTTT; CDR3 protein: CASSNRGTGNQPQHF; V gene: TRBV9; D gene: TRBD1; J gene: TRBJ1-5; clone size: -
CDR3 DNA: TGTGCCAGCACATCACAGGGCTATAATTCACCCCTCCACTTT; CDR3 protein: CASTSQGYNSPLHF; V gene: TRBV27; D gene: -; J gene: TRBJ1-6; clone size: -
CDR3 DNA: TGCGCCAGCAGCCCCGGCGGGGGGTATACTGAAGCTTTCTTT; CDR3 protein: CASSPGGGYTEAFF; V gene: TRBV4-3; D gene: -; J gene: TRBJ1-1; clone size: -
CDR3 DNA: TGTGCCAGCAGCGTCGGGACAGGGCGGTATTCACCCCTCCACTTT; CDR3 protein: CASSVGTGRYSPLHF; V gene: TRBV5-6; D gene: TRBD1; J gene: TRBJ1-6; clone size: few
CDR3 DNA: TGCAGCGCCCGGGACTCGCCAGATACGCAGTATTTT; CDR3 protein: CSARDSPDTQYF; V gene: TRBV29-1; D gene: -; J gene: TRBJ2-3; clone size: -
CDR3 DNA: TGTGCCAGCAGTGGGGAAACAGGGAAACTGTTTTTT; CDR3 protein: CASSGETGKLFF; V gene: TRBV2; D gene: -; J gene: TRBJ1-4; clone size: -
CDR3 DNA: TGTGCCAGCCCGGGCGGGAAAAACTATGGCTACACCTTC; CDR3 protein: CASPGGKNYGYTF; V gene: TRBV3-1/TRBV3-2; D gene: -; J gene: TRBJ1-2; clone size: -
CDR3 DNA: TGTGCCAGCAGGCGTCCCGGGACAATAAACACTGAAGCTTTCTTT; CDR3 protein: CASRRPGTINTEAFF; V gene: TRBV7-2; D gene: -; J gene: TRBJ1-1; clone size: -
CDR3 DNA: TGTGCCAGCAGCTTAGTAGGGGGCACTGAAGCTTTCTTT; CDR3 protein: CASSLVGGTEAFF; V gene: TRBV11-3; D gene: -; J gene: TRBJ1-1; clone size: -